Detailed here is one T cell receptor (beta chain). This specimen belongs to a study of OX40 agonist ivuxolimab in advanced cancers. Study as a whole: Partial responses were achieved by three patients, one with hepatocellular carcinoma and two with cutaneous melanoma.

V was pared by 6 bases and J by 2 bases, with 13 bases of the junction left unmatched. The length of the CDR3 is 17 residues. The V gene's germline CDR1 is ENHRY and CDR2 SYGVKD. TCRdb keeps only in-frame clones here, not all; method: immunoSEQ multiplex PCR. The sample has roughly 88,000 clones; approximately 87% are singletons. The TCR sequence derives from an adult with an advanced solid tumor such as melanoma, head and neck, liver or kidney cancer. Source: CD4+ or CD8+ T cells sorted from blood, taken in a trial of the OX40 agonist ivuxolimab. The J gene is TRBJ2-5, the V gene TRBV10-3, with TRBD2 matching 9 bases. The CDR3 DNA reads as TGTGCCATCAGGGGACCGACGTCTAGCGGGGATCAAGAGACCCAGTACTTC. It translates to CAIRGPTSSGDQETQYF.